Each of the 2 T cell receptor beta chains below was sequenced from the same sample in a study of T-cell memory formation after mild COVID-19 (dated by TCRdb to 2020 to 2023). Libraries came from 5' RACE. The sequencer was an Illumina NovaSeq 6000. In TCRdb, the public reads were trimmed at Q25 with fastp and aligned with MiXCR, with productive beta chains retained. CDR3 protein sequences are deduplicated, and each keeps its most common genes and DNA. The sample table shows under 300,000 distinct CDR3 sequences, and approximately 16% are seen once. Of the sample, approximately 3.5% is held by the ten largest clones. Sequencing used PBMCs or a T cell subset sorted from them (not recorded which). Receptors originate from a man between 18 and 29 years old who had mild COVID-19 (a few samples of this study predate the infection). The sample titles of this study are shuffled in the database, so cell type and time point are left out; the donor was told from shared clones.

The V and J genes are TRBV6-2 or TRBV6-3 and TRBJ2-7; D is unresolved. This CDR3 has 13 amino acids. Trimming stripped 0 bases from V and 2 bases from J, with 5 bases between. Germline CDR1 and CDR2: MNHEY and SVGEGT. The DNA for the CDR3 is TGTGCCAGCAGTTACTCGGCCCCCTACGAGCAGTACGTC. Translated, it gives CASSYSAPYEQYV.

This rearrangement joins TRBV7-3 to TRBJ2-3, with D possibly being TRBD2 (6 bases). In germline, CDR1 is SGHTA, CDR2 FQGTGA. V shed 1 base and J shed 6 bases, with 17 bases lying between them. There are 16 residues in the CDR3. CDR3 sequence: CASSLSGTVFADTQYF. The DNA of the CDR3 is TGTGCCAGCAGCTTAAGCGGGACGGTATTCGCGGATACGCAGTATTTT.